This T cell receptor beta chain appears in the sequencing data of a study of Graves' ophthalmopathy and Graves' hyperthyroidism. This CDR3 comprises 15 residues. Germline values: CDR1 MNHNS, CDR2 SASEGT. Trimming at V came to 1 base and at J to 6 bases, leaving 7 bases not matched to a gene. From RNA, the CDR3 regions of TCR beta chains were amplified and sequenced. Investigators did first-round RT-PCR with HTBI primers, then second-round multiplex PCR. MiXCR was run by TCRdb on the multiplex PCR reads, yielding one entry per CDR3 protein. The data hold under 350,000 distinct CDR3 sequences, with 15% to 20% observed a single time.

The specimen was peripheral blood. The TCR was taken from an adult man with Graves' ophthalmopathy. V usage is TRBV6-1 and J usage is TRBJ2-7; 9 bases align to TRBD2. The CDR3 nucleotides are TGTGCCAGCAGTGAAGTAGCGGGAGAGGGGGGCGAGCAGTACTTC. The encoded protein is CASSEVAGEGGEQYF.